The T cell receptor (beta chain) described here comes from a study of cytomegalovirus exposure and HLA in healthy donors. CDR1 and CDR2 (germline): SGHNT, YENEEA. V shed 6 bases and J shed 9 bases, with 9 bases lying between them. The length of the CDR3 is 11 residues. PCR was performed using 60 Vbeta and 13 Jbeta primers. Libraries were prepared by immunoSEQ multiplex PCR; TCRdb keeps only in-frame clonotypes and omits some of them. The table includes 50,000 to 65,000 clones, roughly 74% detected once. It was healthy bone marrow donors who served as donors. The clonotype originates from a woman aged 40 to 55 in good health and CMV-seropositive. V gene TRBV11-3 combines with J gene TRBJ2-1; D is unclear. The specimen was PBMCs. CDR3 sequence (DNA): TGTGCCAGCAGTAGTGTCGGTGAGCAGTTCTTC. Its translation: CASSSVGEQFF. Looking up the rest from reference TRBV11-3 and TRBJ2-1 gives the full variable domain: EAGVVQSPRYKIIEKKQPVAFWCNPISGHNTLYWYLQNLGQGPELLIRYENEEAVDDSQLPKDRFSAERLKGVDSTLKIQPAELGDSAVYLCASSSVGEQFFGPGTRLTVL.